The T cell receptor beta chain described here comes from a study of chemoradiotherapy in HPV16-positive cancers. Study details: Candidate HPV-specific clones and shared TCR motifs came from a couple of HPV16-positive patients.

Assay used: immunoSEQ multiplex PCR; TCRdb lists only in-frame clones, some missing. The table lists about 39,000 clones, 76% of them singletons. On this clone: As yet, its antigen is unknown.

Findings of the study overall: For HPV16-positive patients, expanding HPV-responsive T cells associated with longer recurrence-free survival. Non-HPV-specific T cells did not expand in tumors during treatment, whereas candidate HPV-specific clones and E7-related motifs did.

Per the germline V gene, CDR1 is SGHAT and CDR2 is FQNNGV. V shed 0 bases, J shed 7 bases, and the junction held 8 bases outside the gene matches. This CDR3 is 16 amino acids long. Over chemoradiotherapy, repertoires were sampled more than once. The TCR was taken from a human donor with HPV-associated anogenital cancer. The sample was blood, taken from a patient who underwent chemoradiotherapy. This chain connects TRBV11-2 to TRBJ2-3; 9 bases map to TRBD2. The CDR3 DNA is TGTGCCAGCAGCTTAGAGGTTCGCGGGGGGGCTTATACGCAGTATTTT. This codes for CASSLEVRGGAYTQYF.